The 9 T cell receptor beta chains given below trace back to one sample, sequenced in a study of regulatory T cells in long-lasting Graves disease. The time point was: newly diagnosed GD, antithyroid drugs for less than 3 months. Construction of the TCR library relied on RNA isolated from PBMCs. CDR3-region Arm-PCR and iRepertoire HTBI primers produced the TCR beta libraries. TCRdb re-derived calls from the multiplex PCR reads in MiXCR, one entry per CDR3 protein. Of a few hundred thousand distinct CDR3 sequences listed, 10% to 15% are singletons. These data were also reused for a study on T cells in Graves' hyperthyroidism and ophthalmopathy.

The sequences come from peripheral blood mononuclear cells (PBMCs), collected at new diagnosis, from a patient treated with antithyroid drugs. The receptors stem from a woman aged 18-29 years with Graves disease.

This clonotype was seen many times. The rearrangement links TRBV12-3 or TRBV12-4 to TRBJ1-4, with D unresolved. V lost 5 bases and J lost 5, with 12 bases in between. This CDR3 spans 14 amino acids. DNA of the CDR3: TGTGCCAGCAGTCTGGCGGGAGGGAATGAAAAACTGTTTTTT. This codes for CASSLAGGNEKLFF.

This clonotype occurred many times. This CDR3 reads CASSPYRRHEQFF. As DNA, the CDR3 is TGTGCCAGCAGTCCTTATAGACGGCATGAGCAGTTCTTC. The rearrangement uses TRBV12-3 or TRBV12-4 and TRBJ2-1; D gene uncertain. This CDR3 is built from 13 residues. Trimming left V 5 bases short and J 8 bases short, with 13 bases between.

The genes are TRBV6-1 and TRBJ2-1; 10 nucleotides align to TRBD2. This CDR3 has 15 residues. The V segment lost 7 bases and the J segment 4 bases; nucleotides outside the gene matches: 7. CDR1 is MNHNS and CDR2 is SASEGT in the germline V gene. This chain's CDR3 is CASTPLAGEYNEQFF. In DNA form, the CDR3 reads TGTGCCAGCACCCCTCTAGCGGGAGAATACAATGAGCAGTTCTTC.

This clonotype was seen many times. The chain joins TRBV10-3 to TRBJ2-2; D is unclear. The CDR3 covers 14 residues. V was shortened by 8 bases and J by 3 bases, with 13 bases between the two germline ends. Germline V lookup: CDR1 ENHRY, CDR2 SYGVKD. The CDR3 sequence is CAIGSSSYTGELFF. In DNA, the CDR3 is TGTGCCATCGGGTCCAGTTCGTACACCGGGGAGCTGTTTTTT.

The rearrangement links TRBV24-1 to TRBJ2-2, with a possible D match to TRBD1 (5 bases). This CDR3 region has 15 residues. Germline V lookup: CDR1 KGHDR, CDR2 SFDVKD. V was cut by 4 bases and J by 6 bases, with 14 bases left in between. CDR3 residues: CATSETIDSSGELFF. The CDR3 DNA is TGTGCCACCAGTGAAACGATCGACAGTTCCGGGGAGCTGTTTTTT.

This chain links TRBV6-6 with TRBJ2-7; tentatively, D is TRBD2 (5 bases). V dropped 0 bases and J dropped 6 bases, with 12 bases sitting between them. Germline CDR1 and CDR2: MNHNY and SVGAGI (reference sequence). This CDR3 comprises 14 residues. In nucleotides, the CDR3 is TGTGCCAGCAGTTACTCGAGCGCCCGGGGCGAGCAGTACTTC. Protein sequence: CASSYSSARGEQYF.

The V gene is TRBV4-1, the J gene TRBJ2-4; 9 bases match TRBD2. Trimming at V came to 4 bases and at J to 1 base, leaving 11 bases not matched to a gene. The germline gives CDR1 MGHRA, CDR2 YSYEKL. The CDR3 contains 18 residues. As DNA, the CDR3 is TGCGCCAGCAGCCCCGGACTAGCGCGGGGGCAGGCCAAAAACATTCAGTACTTC. Protein sequence: CASSPGLARGQAKNIQYF.

This clonotype appeared many times. The gene calls are TRBV30 and TRBJ2-1; TRBD2 aligns across 11 bases. Germline trimming cut 4 bases from V and 8 bases from J; bases unmatched to any gene: 7. The CDR3 contains 14 residues. CDR1 and CDR2 (germline): GTSNPN, SVGIG (reference sequence). CDR3 in DNA: TGTGCCTGGACCATACTAGCGGGGGACGATGAGCAGTTCTTC. Its protein is CAWTILAGDDEQFF.

Ten or more counts support this clonotype. The genes are TRBV5-6 and TRBJ1-2, with a possible D match to TRBD1 (6 bases). CDR3 length: 15 residues. Trimming cost V 4 bases and J 0 bases, with 13 bases left between them. Germline V gives CDR1 SGHDT, CDR2 YYEEEE. The CDR3 spells CASSPLGGTNYGYTF. DNA for the CDR3: TGTGCCAGCAGCCCCCTAGGGGGGACTAACTATGGCTACACCTTC.